The entry below gives a single T cell receptor beta chain sequence along with its context. The record originates from a study of blood T cell repertoires in COVID-19. Some clones are missing from TCRdb's copy, which holds only in-frame ones; the method was immunoSEQ multiplex PCR. The table lists 340,000 or so clones, around 82% of them singletons. V lost 4 bases, J lost 6 bases, and 8 bases stayed unmatched. CDR3 length equals 13 residues. Germline CDR1 and CDR2: SQVTM and ANQGSEA. This TCR derives from a man aged 30 to 45 with active or convalescent COVID-19. Source material: peripheral blood. The chain recombines TRBV29-1 with TRBJ2-7; 8 bases agree with TRBD1. CDR3 protein: CSVVGQGAGEQYF. The CDR3 nucleotides read TGCAGCGTTGTTGGGCAGGGGGCTGGCGAGCAGTACTTC.